This TCR beta chain stems from a study of blood T cell repertoires in COVID-19. TCRdb's copy holds only in-frame clones and misses some; the assay was immunoSEQ multiplex PCR. Here the sample spans over 250,000 clones, around nine tenths being singletons. Per germline, CDR1 MGHRA and CDR2 YSYEKL. The CDR3 totals 16 residues. The J segment lost 5 bases and the V segment lost 1 base, leaving 8 bases of the junction unmatched. The age range of participants was about 18 to 100 years, with residence in approximately 25 US areas. Cohorts were based on clinical histories the participants reported. Cohort 3 donors were reported recovered after two negative PCRs, clearance, or symptom resolution.

The source is a woman aged 18-35 years who had recovered from COVID-19. Material for sequencing was PBMCs or T cells enriched from blood (not recorded which). The chain has TRBV4-1 and TRBJ1-5, with 7 bases lining up with TRBD1. CDR3 loop: CASSQAFRGPDQPQHF. In DNA, the CDR3 is TGCGCCAGCAGCCAAGCGTTTAGGGGGCCAGATCAGCCCCAGCATTTT.